The clone carrying this T cell receptor (beta chain) showed up many times. This sample was taken from a study of T cells in Graves' hyperthyroidism and ophthalmopathy. From RNA transcripts, TCR beta CDR3 regions were amplified. The TCR CDR3 was amplified in a first-round RT-PCR using the HTBI primer set. TCRdb reanalysed the multiplex PCR reads using MiXCR and keeps one entry per CDR3 protein. The sample records about 400,000 distinct CDR3 sequences, 15% to 19% being singletons. Germline loops: CDR1 SGHNT, CDR2 YENEEA. The CDR3 covers 14 residues. V was cut by 1 base and J by 6 bases, with 7 bases left in between.

The chain combines TRBV11-3 with TRBJ1-6; D remains ambiguous. The source of this sequence is a woman between 18 and 29 years old with Graves' hyperthyroidism. Input material: blood. The CDR3 protein is CASSLGHLNSPLHF. CDR3 sequence (DNA): TGTGCCAGCAGCTTAGGACACCTTAATTCACCCCTCCACTTT.